The clone carrying this T cell receptor beta chain was detected many times. The antigen is unknown. V lost 0 bases and J 4 bases, leaving 12 bases between the germline ends. In germline, CDR1 is LNHNV, CDR2 YYDKDF (reference sequence). This CDR3 has 15 residues. The sequenced template was RNA, covering the TCR beta CDR3 region. Second-round multiplex PCR came after first-round RT-PCR with HTBI primers. MiXCR was run by TCRdb on the multiplex PCR reads, yielding one entry per CDR3 protein. The table has 1 million to 1.3 million distinct CDR3 sequences, 35% to 40% seen once; the top ten hold roughly 10%. This specimen belongs to a study of Graves' ophthalmopathy and Graves' hyperthyroidism. Findings of the study overall: Detection in blood was also observed for most expanded thyroid clonotypes above 0.001 frequency. The model's prediction of ophthalmopathy progression had approximately 68% sensitivity and roughly 72% specificity.

The chain combines TRBV15 with TRBJ1-2, with D perhaps TRBD1 (6 bases). The sample consisted of peripheral blood or thyroid tissue (not recorded which). This clonotype originated in an adult man with Graves' hyperthyroidism. CDR3 sequence (DNA): TGTGCCACCAGCAGAGACCGCGGGGGGGCCTATGGCTACACCTTC. The encoded protein is CATSRDRGGAYGYTF.